The rows below give T cell receptor beta chains drawn from one sample of a study of cytomegalovirus exposure and HLA in healthy donors. Method: immunoSEQ multiplex PCR; TCRdb's copy keeps in-frame clones and lacks some. Of tens of thousands of clones in the sample, roughly 81% were seen once. The sequencing input was PBMCs. These receptors originate from a woman in her late teens or twenties in good health and CMV-seropositive. Each CDR3 is given without its conserved first and last residue.

CDR3: ASSIPGTGYYEQY; V: TRBV5-1; length: 13
CDR3: ASSLSREGTDTQY; V: TRBV7-6; length: 13
CDR3: ASSPFTDTQY; V: TRBV5-6; length: 10
CDR3: ASSQTSGEQF; V: TRBV7-3; length: 10
CDR3: ATSRDGLETQY; V: TRBV15; length: 11
CDR3: ASSRRQESYEAF; V: TRBV4-1; length: 12
CDR3: ASRAGGMNYGYT; V: TRBV6-5; length: 12
CDR3: SVAGVGNQPQH; V: TRBV29-1; length: 11
CDR3: ASSVDPSGNYNEQF; V: TRBV9; length: 14
CDR3: ASSFRTGTSGGVEQY; V: TRBV5-6; length: 15
CDR3: ASSLAITDPHGYT; V: TRBV28; length: 13
CDR3: ASSESTGADEQY; V: TRBV25-1; length: 12
CDR3: ATSSRGDSYEQY; V: TRBV15; length: 12
CDR3: ATSSEGLTSSYEQY; V: TRBV15; length: 14
CDR3: ASSFRAVSYEQY; V: TRBV11-2; length: 12
CDR3: ASSYGQGGTGELF; V: TRBV7-3; length: 13
CDR3: ASSSRGRQHNEQF; V: TRBV13; length: 13
CDR3: ASSQPVENEAQY; V: TRBV4-1; length: 12
CDR3: AWSSQGYTEAF; V: TRBV30; length: 11
CDR3: ASSPNKNRGNTEAF; V: TRBV4-1; length: 14
CDR3: ASRDRTGGNTEAF; V: TRBV6-5; length: 13
CDR3: ASSVMEGQGATYEQY; V: TRBV5-1; length: 15
CDR3: ASTTDSYYGYT; V: TRBV28; length: 11
CDR3: ASSFSGGGQPQY; V: TRBV13; length: 12
CDR3: AWSVGVETQY; V: TRBV30; length: 10
CDR3: ASSPRTGSYEQY; V: TRBV11-3; length: 12
CDR3: ASSLAGGPGETQY; V: TRBV5-6; length: 13
CDR3: ASSFEQLAGANVLT; V: TRBV5-4; length: 14
CDR3: ASTPSREGETQY; V: TRBV28; length: 12
CDR3: ASSSPAGASGETQY; V: TRBV5-1; length: 14
CDR3: ASAGNSGETQY; V: TRBV5-6; length: 11
CDR3: ASSPTTVQETQY; V: TRBV18; length: 12
CDR3: ATQTGLTYEQY; V: TRBV28; length: 11
CDR3: ASSPDRGLRTDTQY; V: TRBV28; length: 14
CDR3: AWSVILRGLNIYSNQPQH; V: TRBV30; length: 18
CDR3: ASSPIRDRGYYNEQF; V: TRBV5-1; length: 15
CDR3: ASSQTRYGTTSLTDTQY; V: TRBV4-1; length: 17
CDR3: ASSQWQGTDTQY; V: TRBV4-1; length: 12
CDR3: SVKDRENTGELF; V: TRBV29-1; length: 12
CDR3: ASSEFRGTTSGGELF; V: TRBV2; length: 15
CDR3: ASSYSRDTHQPQH; V: TRBV6-5; length: 13
CDR3: ASSIQGYEQY; V: TRBV19; length: 10
CDR3: ASSQVSSGQGYEQY; V: TRBV4-1; length: 14
CDR3: TSSQPRYNEQF; V: TRBV1; length: 11
CDR3: ASSGGQTSTDTQY; V: TRBV9; length: 13
CDR3: ASSIPGNAEAF; V: TRBV19; length: 11
CDR3: ATSIAGAGAFTDTQY; V: TRBV15; length: 15
CDR3: ASGTGAGELF; V: TRBV12-5; length: 10
CDR3: ASSWGTGGITDTQY; V: TRBV27; length: 14
CDR3: ASSLLEGAYGYT; V: TRBV5-1; length: 12
CDR3: ASSYSIRGGNNEQF; V: TRBV6-5; length: 14
CDR3: ASSPVARGIHEQF; V: TRBV7-9; length: 13
CDR3: ASSLELAGVYEQY; V: TRBV7-2; length: 13
CDR3: ASSGDIKKLF; V: TRBV2; length: 10
CDR3: SVGRGGNSYEQY; V: TRBV29-1; length: 12